Listed below are T cell receptor beta chains from one sample, sequenced in a study of OX40 agonist ivuxolimab in advanced cancers. Some clones are missing from TCRdb's copy, which holds only in-frame ones; the method was immunoSEQ multiplex PCR. Of roughly 34,000 clones in the sample, 84% were seen once. The sequenced sample was CD4+ or CD8+ T cells sorted from blood, obtained in a trial of the OX40 agonist ivuxolimab. The receptors stem from an adult with an advanced solid tumor such as melanoma, head and neck, liver or kidney cancer. Each CDR3 is given with its conserved first and last residue. D genes are given only for firm matches. Size tells how often a clone was seen (once, few, many) or the class of an expanded clone, and some rows leave it out.

size: .; D: .; V: TRBV6-5; J: TRBJ2-3; CDR3: CASHLGDTQYF; DNA: TGTGCCAGCCATTTGGGGGATACGCAGTATTTT
size: .; D: TRBD1; V: TRBV6-6; J: TRBJ2-7; CDR3: CASSYWDRGSYEQYF; DNA: TGTGCCAGCAGTTATTGGGACAGGGGGTCCTACGAGCAGTACTTC
size: .; D: .; V: TRBV4-3; J: TRBJ1-2; CDR3: CASSQERYGRHYGYTF; DNA: TGCGCCAGCAGCCAAGAAAGATACGGTAGACACTATGGCTACACCTTC
size: .; D: .; V: TRBV28; J: TRBJ2-5; CDR3: CASSSRQELLETQYF; DNA: TGTGCCAGCAGTTCCAGACAGGAGTTATTGGAGACCCAGTACTTC
size: .; D: .; V: TRBV28; J: TRBJ1-5; CDR3: CASSLWGTGQPQHF; DNA: TGTGCCAGCAGTTTATGGGGGACGGGACAGCCCCAGCATTTT
size: .; D: .; V: TRBV2; J: TRBJ1-5; CDR3: CASSDQGRNQPQHF; DNA: TGTGCCAGCAGTGATCAAGGGCGCAATCAGCCCCAGCATTTT
size: .; D: .; V: TRBV29-1; J: TRBJ1-1; CDR3: CSVESNTEAFF; DNA: TGCAGCGTTGAGTCGAACACTGAAGCTTTCTTT
size: .; D: .; V: TRBV6-5; J: TRBJ1-1; CDR3: CASSYSGQGNTEAFF; DNA: TGTGCCAGCAGTTACTCGGGGCAGGGAAACACTGAAGCTTTCTTT
size: once; D: TRBD1; V: TRBV5-1; J: TRBJ1-2; CDR3: CASSFTGASGYTF; DNA: TGCGCCAGCAGCTTCACAGGGGCGTCTGGCTACACCTTC
size: .; D: TRBD1; V: TRBV7-6; J: TRBJ2-3; CDR3: CASSLRQGPTDTQYF; DNA: TGTGCCAGCAGCTTAAGACAGGGCCCCACAGATACGCAGTATTTT
size: .; D: TRBD1; V: TRBV9; J: TRBJ1-2; CDR3: CASSPRTGIPQGYGYTF; DNA: TGTGCCAGCAGCCCCCGGACAGGGATACCTCAGGGCTATGGCTACACCTTC
size: few; D: .; V: TRBV7-7; J: TRBJ2-7; CDR3: CASSAGAGKNYEQYF; DNA: TGTGCTAGCAGCGCAGGGGCAGGGAAGAACTACGAGCAGTACTTC
size: .; D: .; V: TRBV19; J: TRBJ2-7; CDR3: CASSIVLTDRPDEQYF; DNA: TGTGCCAGTAGTATAGTACTTACGGACCGGCCTGACGAGCAGTACTTC
size: .; D: .; V: TRBV7-9; J: TRBJ2-1; CDR3: CASSEPGSSYNEQFF; DNA: TGTGCCAGCAGCGAGCCGGGGAGCTCCTACAATGAGCAGTTCTTC
size: .; D: .; V: TRBV30; J: TRBJ2-3; CDR3: CAWSVPGAYKGDTQYF; DNA: TGTGCCTGGAGTGTTCCCGGGGCTTACAAAGGAGATACGCAGTATTTT
size: .; D: TRBD1; V: TRBV29-1; J: TRBJ1-5; CDR3: CSVATGGGNQPQHF; DNA: TGCAGCGTGGCGACAGGGGGCGGCAATCAGCCCCAGCATTTT
size: .; D: .; V: TRBV4-3; J: TRBJ1-4; CDR3: CASSQGDRTGGEKLFF; DNA: TGCGCCAGCAGCCAGGGCGACAGGACCGGGGGTGAAAAACTGTTTTTT
size: .; D: .; V: TRBV29-1; J: TRBJ2-1; CDR3: CSAERGSFYNEQFF; DNA: TGCAGCGCCGAAAGGGGGTCCTTTTACAATGAGCAGTTCTTC
size: .; D: .; V: TRBV27; J: TRBJ2-1; CDR3: CASSWSSDSYNEQFF; DNA: TGTGCCAGCAGTTGGTCTAGCGACTCCTACAATGAGCAGTTCTTC
size: .; D: .; V: TRBV7-9; J: TRBJ1-1; CDR3: CASSPRGGFGAEAFF; DNA: TGTGCCAGCAGCCCTAGGGGGGGTTTCGGAGCTGAAGCTTTCTTT
size: .; D: TRBD1; V: TRBV7-9; J: TRBJ1-1; CDR3: CASSLGQGAGTEAFF; DNA: TGTGCCAGCAGCTTAGGACAGGGGGCCGGGACTGAAGCTTTCTTT
size: .; D: .; V: TRBV28; J: TRBJ1-1; CDR3: CASSQTGETEAFF; DNA: TGTGCCAGCAGTCAGACGGGGGAGACTGAAGCTTTCTTT
size: .; D: TRBD2; V: TRBV2; J: TRBJ2-3; CDR3: CASRTAGGPMVDTQYF; DNA: TGTGCCAGCAGAACAGCGGGAGGGCCGATGGTAGATACGCAGTATTTT
size: once; D: TRBD1; V: TRBV5-6; J: TRBJ1-3; CDR3: CASSSGTANTIYF; DNA: TGTGCCAGCAGCTCCGGGACAGCAAACACCATATATTTT
size: .; D: .; V: TRBV6-6; J: TRBJ2-7; CDR3: CASRPTSGGEQYF; DNA: TGTGCCAGCAGACCCACTAGTGGGGGCGAGCAGTACTTC
size: .; D: .; V: TRBV29-1; J: TRBJ2-4; CDR3: CSVVVVDDIQYF; DNA: TGCAGCGTTGTTGTCGTAGACGACATTCAGTACTTC
size: .; D: .; V: TRBV7-6; J: TRBJ2-3; CDR3: CASSSVEASTDTQYF; DNA: TGTGCCAGCAGCTCAGTCGAGGCGAGCACAGATACGCAGTATTTT
size: .; D: .; V: TRBV14; J: TRBJ2-7; CDR3: CASSHLTLGGYEQYF; DNA: TGTGCCAGCAGCCACTTGACTCTCGGAGGGTACGAGCAGTACTTC
size: once; D: TRBD1; V: TRBV7-6; J: TRBJ1-3; CDR3: CASSLGQGNTIYF; DNA: TGTGCCAGCAGCTTAGGACAGGGGAACACCATATATTTT
size: .; D: .; V: TRBV19; J: TRBJ1-5; CDR3: CASSIDGGLKQPQHF; DNA: TGTGCCAGTAGTATAGATGGAGGGCTGAAGCAGCCCCAGCATTTT